This T cell receptor (beta chain) was observed in a study of T-cell memory formation after mild COVID-19. TCRdb independently ran MiXCR on the 5' RACE reads; one entry per CDR3 protein. The repertoire has 300,000 to 350,000 distinct CDR3 sequences, roughly an eighth of them found once; the top ten carry roughly a fifth. General study results and limits: For second-wave clones that peaked at day 37, SARS-CoV-2 specificity went unverified. The CD4+ clones that contracted clustered mainly within CM and EM, and the CD8+ clones concentrated in EMRA.

As to this clonotype: Antigen specificity is unknown. One junction end disagrees with the germline gene, perhaps due to a read error.

This CDR3 is 11 amino acids long. Germline CDR1 reads MNHNY; CDR2 reads SVGAGI (reference sequence). The sequencing input was PBMCs or a T cell subset sorted from them (not recorded which). This sequence was found in a man aged 18 to 35 who had mild COVID-19 (a few samples of this study predate the infection). Cell type and time point are not known. The V and J genes are TRBV6-6 and TRBJ1-5; D is perhaps TRBD1 (5 bases). The CDR3 region is CAGGFGQPQHF. The CDR3 nucleotides read TGCGCGGGGGGGTTCGGTCAGCCCCAGCATTTT.